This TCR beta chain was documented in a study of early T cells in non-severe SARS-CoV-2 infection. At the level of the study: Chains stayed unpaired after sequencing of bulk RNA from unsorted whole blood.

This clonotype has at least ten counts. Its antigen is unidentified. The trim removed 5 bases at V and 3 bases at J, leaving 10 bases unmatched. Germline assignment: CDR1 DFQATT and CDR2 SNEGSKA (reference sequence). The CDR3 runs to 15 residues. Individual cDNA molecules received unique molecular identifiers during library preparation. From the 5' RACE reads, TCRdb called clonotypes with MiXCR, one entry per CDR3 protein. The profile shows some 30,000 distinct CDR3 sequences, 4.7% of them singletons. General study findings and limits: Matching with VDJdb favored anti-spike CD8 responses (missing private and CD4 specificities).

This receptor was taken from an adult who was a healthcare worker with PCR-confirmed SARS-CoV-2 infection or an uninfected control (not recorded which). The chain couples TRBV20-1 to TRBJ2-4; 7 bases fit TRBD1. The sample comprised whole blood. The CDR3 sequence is CSAPDRAFGKNIQYF. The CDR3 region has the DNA TGCAGTGCTCCTGACAGGGCCTTTGGCAAAAACATTCAGTACTTC.